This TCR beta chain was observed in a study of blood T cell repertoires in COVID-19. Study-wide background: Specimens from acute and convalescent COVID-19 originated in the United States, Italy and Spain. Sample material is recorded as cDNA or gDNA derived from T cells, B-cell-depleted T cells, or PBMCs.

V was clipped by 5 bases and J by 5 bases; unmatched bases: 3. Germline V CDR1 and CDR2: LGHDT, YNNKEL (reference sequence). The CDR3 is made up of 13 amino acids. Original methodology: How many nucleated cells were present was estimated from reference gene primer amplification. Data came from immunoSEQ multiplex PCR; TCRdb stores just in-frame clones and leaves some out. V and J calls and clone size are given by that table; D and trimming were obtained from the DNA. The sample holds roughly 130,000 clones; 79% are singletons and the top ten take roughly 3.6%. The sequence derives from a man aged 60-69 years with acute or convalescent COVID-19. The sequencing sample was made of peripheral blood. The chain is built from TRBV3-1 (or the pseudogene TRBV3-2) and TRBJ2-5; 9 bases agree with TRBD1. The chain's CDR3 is CASSTTGGETQYF. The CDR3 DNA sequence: TGTGCCAGCAGCACTACAGGGGGCGAGACCCAGTACTTC.